This T cell receptor beta chain appears in the sequencing data of a study of response to subunit inactivated influenza vaccine. TCRdb reanalysed the RT-PCR reads using MiXCR and keeps one entry per CDR3 protein. The sample consists of hundreds of thousands of distinct CDR3 sequences, around 15% of them appearing once. Study results and caveats: Each seasonal influenza vaccination, the authors suggested, recruits few new T cells.

V gave up 2 bases and J gave up 7 bases; unmatched junction bases: 8. The CDR3 length is 15 residues. Germline CDR1 is SGHTA and CDR2 is FQGTGA. Concerning this clonotype: Its specificity is unknown.

The receptor was derived from a man in his fifties or sixties who received an inactivated influenza vaccine. The specimen comprised PBMCs from blood, sampled 14 days before vaccination. The gene calls are TRBV7-3 and TRBJ2-3, with 8 bases fitting TRBD2. The CDR3 nucleotides are TGTGCCAGCAGCTTAGAGGTAGCGGGAACGAATACGCAGTATTTT. Translation: CASSLEVAGTNTQYF.